This T cell receptor (beta chain) was obtained from a study of shared clonotypes between healthy human individuals. Study summary: Each donor's CD8 memory used one plate, CD8 naive two, each CD4 subset three.

Concerning this clone itself: Its antigen is still unknown. Possible read error: a much larger clone is one base away.

Germline V gene lookup returns CDR1 MNHNY and CDR2 SVGAGI (reference sequence). The CDR3 contains 14 residues. V lost 5 bases and J lost 0, with 8 bases in between. General study results and limits: Clonotype sharing among the donors was expected to vary with sequencing depth.

Donation came from healthy HIV-negative adults that had no recent acute infections or vaccinations. In the authors' workflow: ImmunoSEQ yielded junction-only sequences lacking quality scores, so filtering differed. Sequencing used immunoSEQ multiplex PCR; TCRdb keeps in-frame clones, though not all of them. The V and J calls and clone size come from that table; D and trimming were worked out from the DNA. The sample records roughly 1,000,000 clones, around 78% being singletons. This TCR derives from a man aged 18 to 29 in good health. Some clones in this sample may be carry-over from other donors' samples. The gene calls are TRBV6-6 and TRBJ1-5; the D gene is possibly TRBD1 (6 bases). The specimen was memory CD4+ T cells from PBMCs. Subset described: CD45RA-negative fraction. CDR3 amino acids: CASSRTDSNQPQHF. Here the CDR3 DNA reads TGTGCCAGCAGTCGGACAGATAGCAATCAGCCCCAGCATTTT.